This T cell receptor (beta chain) was retrieved from a study of STAT5B mutations in CD4+ large granular lymphocyte leukemia. Findings and limits, study-wide: Higher CD4+ than CD8+ T-LGLL clonality might reflect small sample size.

CDR3 length equals 14 residues. Trimming removed 6 bases from V and 2 bases from J, with 10 bases in between. Looked up from germline, CDR1 is SSHAT and CDR2 is FNYEAQ (reference sequence). The protocol was immunoSEQ multiplex PCR, while the TCRdb copy is restricted to in-frame clones and leaves out a portion. The table lists about 33,000 clones, 60% to 80% of them singletons. With respect to this clone: What it binds is not known.

The chain combines TRBV7-7 with TRBJ2-2; D is possibly TRBD1 or TRBD2 (5 bases each). The sequence was collected from a human donor in good health. Specimen: CD4+ T cells from blood buffy coats. Here the CDR3 DNA reads TGTGCCAGCAGTAGGGACGGTAACACCGGGGAGCTGTTTTTT. It is translated as CASSRDGNTGELFF.